This T cell receptor beta chain derives from a study of blood T cells in healthy people across ages. The CDR3 spans 18 residues. PCR was performed a second time for about 7 to 12 cycles using a sample-barcoded 5' primer and a J-beta primer mix. TCRdb re-analysed the 5' RACE reads in MiXCR, keeping a single row per CDR3 protein. The sample holds 920,000 or so distinct CDR3 sequences, 35% to 55% seen once. The sample consisted of blood. The clonotype was recovered from a woman in her sixties in good health. The V and J genes are TRBV21-1 and TRBJ1-2; TRBD1, as called in the table, went unchecked against the DNA. TRBV21-1 corresponds to a pseudogene. The CDR3 DNA reads TGTGCCAGCAGCTACGGGCGACCTACGGCAATTGAAGACCATGGCTACACCTTC. Protein sequence: CASSYGRPTAIEDHGYTF.